This record concerns one TCR beta chain sequence. Its antigen is currently unknown. This entry comes from a study of post-analysis software for immune sequencing data. As for the study in general: The cohort encompassed relapsing-remitting, secondary progressive and progressive-relapsing multiple sclerosis disease courses. Findings of the study overall: Comparison of patients with controls showed a handful of TRBV segments more frequent in patients, TRBV5-6, TRBV5-1 and TRBV20-1 among them. Versus controls, multiple sclerosis patients showed significantly lower diversity (normalized Chao1). Samples sharing a preparation batch grouped tightly together when assessed by F measure.

The V end lost 0 bases, the J end lost 7 bases, and 9 bases lay between the germline ends. Germline CDR1 reads SGHDN; CDR2 reads FVKESK. CDR3 length equals 13 residues. Prepared TCR beta cDNA libraries contained unique molecular identifiers. Each sample of roughly 1 to 11 million input T cells yielded 500,000 or so cDNA molecules, so each molecule approximated one T cell. TCRdb processed the PCR reads anew with MiXCR; each CDR3 protein has one entry. The data show about 800,000 distinct CDR3 sequences, about 32% seen once. Sequences were obtained from blood. This sequence joins TRBV14 and TRBJ1-2; possible D gene TRBD1, 5 bases. The TCR sequence derives from a girl aged 10-17 years with multiple sclerosis. In nucleotides, the CDR3 is TGTGCCAGCAGCCAAGAAGCCCAGGGTGGCTACACCTTC. Protein product: CASSQEAQGGYTF.